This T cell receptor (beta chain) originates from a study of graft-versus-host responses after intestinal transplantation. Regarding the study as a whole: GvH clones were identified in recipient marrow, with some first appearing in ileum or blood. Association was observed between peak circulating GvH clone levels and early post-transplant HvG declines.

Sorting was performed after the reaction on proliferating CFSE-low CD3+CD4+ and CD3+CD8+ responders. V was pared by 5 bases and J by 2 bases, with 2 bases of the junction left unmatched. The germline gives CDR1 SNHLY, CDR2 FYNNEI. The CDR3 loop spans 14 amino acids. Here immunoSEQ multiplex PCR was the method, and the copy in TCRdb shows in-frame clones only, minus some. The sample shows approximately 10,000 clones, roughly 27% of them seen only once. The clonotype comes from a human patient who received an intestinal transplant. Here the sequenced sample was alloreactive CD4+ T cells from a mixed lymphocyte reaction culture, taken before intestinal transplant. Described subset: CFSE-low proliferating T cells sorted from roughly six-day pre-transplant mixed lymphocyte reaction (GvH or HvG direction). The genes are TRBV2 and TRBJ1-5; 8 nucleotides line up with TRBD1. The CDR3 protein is CASSQGAGNQPQHF. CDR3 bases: TGTGCCAGCAGTCAGGGGGCTGGCAATCAGCCCCAGCATTTT. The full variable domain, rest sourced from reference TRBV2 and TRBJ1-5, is EPEVTQTPSHQVTQMGQEVILRCVPISNHLYFYWYRQILGQKVEFLVSFYNNEISEKSEIFDDQFSVERPDGSNFTLKIRSTKLEDSAMYFCASSQGAGNQPQHFGDGTRLSIL.